One sample yielded the 28 T cell receptor beta chains listed below, sequenced in a study of blood T cells in healthy people across ages. Through a sample-barcoded 5' primer and a J-beta primer mix, a second PCR was run for roughly 6 to 11 cycles. Each CDR3 protein gets one entry after TCRdb re-called the 5' RACE reads with MiXCR. The sample includes over 1,300,000 distinct CDR3 sequences, approximately 63% seen only once; the top ten take more than 6%. The sample was blood. Source of these receptors: a man between 18 and 35 years old in good health.

The table lists this clonotype with a few counts. This chain links TRBV4-2 with TRBJ2-3; 7 bases map to TRBD2. This CDR3 is built from 16 residues. Germline CDR1 is LGHNA and CDR2 is YNFKEQ. Losses at the gene ends were 1 base for V and 5 bases for J; bases not matched to a gene: 9. The CDR3 nucleotides are TGTGCCAGCAGCCAAGTTGGTGGGAGGGCCATAGATACGCAGTATTTT. It codes for CASSQVGGRAIDTQYF.

As DNA, the CDR3 is TGTGCCAGCTCACATGGCAGGAGAAATTACAATGAGCAGTTCTTC. Translation gives CASSHGRRNYNEQFF. This chain uses TRBV18 with TRBJ2-1; D uncertain. Germline V lookup: CDR1 KGHSH, CDR2 LQKENI. The CDR3 spans 15 residues. The V end lost 4 bases, the J end lost 4 bases, and 14 bases lay between the germline ends.

The rearrangement uses TRBV4-1 and TRBJ2-3; TRBD2 might be the D (5 bases). The CDR3 is 15 residues long. Germline V gives CDR1 MGHRA, CDR2 YSYEKL. V lost 1 base to trimming and J lost 0 bases, with 8 bases between them. The CDR3 DNA reads as TGCGCCAGCAGCCAAGGATGGACTAGCACAGATACGCAGTATTTT. It yields the protein CASSQGWTSTDTQYF.

The J gene is TRBJ2-1, the V gene TRBV27; possibly TRBD2 for D (6 bases). With 6 bases removed from V and 6 bases from J, the gap between germline ends came to 21 bases. Germline values: CDR1 MNHEY, CDR2 SMNVEV (reference sequence). The CDR3 covers 16 residues. The chain's CDR3 is CASSQTHGLGGNEQFF. The CDR3 DNA sequence: TGTGCCAGCAGCCAAACGCACGGTCTGGGGGGCAATGAGCAGTTCTTC.

Here the CDR3 DNA reads TGTGCCAGCAGTTACCGCGGGACAGGGGCAACTAATGAAAAACTGTTTTTT. Translated, it gives CASSYRGTGATNEKLFF. The chain carries TRBV6-5 and TRBJ1-4; TRBD1 matches at 10 bases. The germline gives CDR1 MNHEY, CDR2 SVGAGI. V lost 2 bases, J lost 0 bases, and 3 bases stayed unmatched. The CDR3 has 17 amino acids.

This chain joins TRBV20-1 and TRBJ1-6; no reliable D call. CDR1 is DFQATT and CDR2 is SNEGSKA in the germline V gene (reference sequence). V lost 4 bases and J 9 bases, leaving 13 bases between the germline ends. This CDR3 comprises 13 residues. CDR3 sequence: CSAKVAVRSPLHF. The CDR3 coding sequence is TGCAGTGCTAAGGTGGCCGTACGTTCACCCCTCCACTTT.

This clonotype has just a few counts. The V call is TRBV4-2, the J call TRBJ1-1; no firm D call. CDR1 and CDR2 from the germline V gene are LGHNA and YNFKEQ. This CDR3 spans 14 amino acids. The V end lost 1 base, the J end lost 1 base, and 7 bases lay between the germline ends. CDR3 DNA: TGTGCCAGCAGCCAAGTCTCTTGGAACACTGAAGCTTTCTTT. Protein product: CASSQVSWNTEAFF.

The V and J genes are TRBV2 and TRBJ2-7, with D unclear. The CDR3 loop spans 11 amino acids. V lost 7 bases and J lost 4, with 8 bases in between. CDR1 SNHLY and CDR2 FYNNEI come from the germline V gene. The DNA for the CDR3 is TGTGCCAGCATGGCCGGTTACGAGCAGTACTTC. This translates into CASMAGYEQYF.

V is TRBV29-1 and J is TRBJ2-5; 9 bases line up with TRBD2. The CDR3 is made up of 16 amino acids. Germline values: CDR1 SQVTM, CDR2 ANQGSEA. The junction had 18 bases not matched to a gene; V was cut back by 2 bases and J by 11 bases. The CDR3 nucleotides read TGCAGCGTTGAATCCGGAGCGGGAGGACATGGTTGGGAGCAGTACTTC. It encodes CSVESGAGGHGWEQYF.

The V call is TRBV19, the J call TRBJ2-1; a possible D gene is TRBD1 (5 bases). The germline V and J ends were trimmed by 10 bases and 12 bases, with 16 bases remaining between them. CDR3 length equals 11 residues. CDR1 is LNHDA, CDR2 SQIVND, per germline (reference sequence). The CDR3 loop is CATGLGVGQFF. The CDR3 DNA follows: TGTGCCACCGGGTTAGGGGTCGGGCAGTTCTTC.

The chain links TRBV12-3 or TRBV12-4 to TRBJ1-3; D gene unclear. The CDR3 sequence is 13 residues long. V dropped 8 bases and J dropped 0 bases, with 8 bases sitting between them. CDR3 region: CASLMRSGNTIYF. The CDR3 bases are TGTGCCAGCCTTATGCGCTCTGGAAACACCATATATTTT.

V usage is TRBV12-3 or TRBV12-4 and J usage is TRBJ2-7; D is ambiguous. TRBJ2-5 matches the DNA end more closely, so the J call is doubtful. CDR3 length equals 12 residues. The CDR3 loop is CASSPVSETQYF. In DNA form, the CDR3 reads TGTGCCAGCAGTCCGGTTTCGGAGACCCAGTACTTC.

This clonotype has a single count. V gene TRBV6-5 combines with J gene TRBJ2-5; a possible D gene is TRBD1 (6 bases). Trimming took 0 bases from V and 4 from J, leaving 15 bases between them. In germline, CDR1 is MNHEY, CDR2 SVGAGI. The CDR3 spans 16 residues. The CDR3 here is CASSYSRTEYGETQYF. DNA for the CDR3: TGTGCCAGCAGTTACTCACGGACAGAGTATGGAGAGACCCAGTACTTC.

The chain couples TRBV5-1 to TRBJ2-4, with 9 bases fitting TRBD1. The V and J ends lost 4 bases and 8 bases, in that order; junction bases with no gene match: 7. The CDR3 is made up of 14 amino acids. Looked up from germline, CDR1 is SGHRS and CDR2 is YFSETQ. The chain's CDR3 is CASSVEQGADIQYF. The CDR3 DNA is TGCGCCAGCAGCGTGGAACAGGGGGCGGACATTCAGTACTTC.

The V call is TRBV5-1, the J call TRBJ2-1; D might be TRBD2 (6 bases). Per the germline V gene, CDR1 is SGHRS and CDR2 is YFSETQ. Trimming removed 2 bases at V and 2 bases at J, with 11 bases between. The CDR3 consists of 15 residues. CDR3 coding DNA: TGCGCCAGCAGCTTAGCGGGTTCAACCTACAATGAGCAGTTCTTC. Its translation is CASSLAGSTYNEQFF.

The V and J genes are TRBV29-1 and TRBJ2-7, with 7 bases that match TRBD2. There are 14 residues in the CDR3. V lost 3 bases to trimming and J lost 0 bases; unmatched junction nucleotides: 5. Germline loops: CDR1 SQVTM, CDR2 ANQGSEA. The CDR3 DNA follows: TGCAGCGTTGAGGGGCCGGGGGGCTCCTACGAGCAGTACTTC. It yields the protein CSVEGPGGSYEQYF.

This clonotype was seen only a few times. The V and J genes are TRBV25-1 and TRBJ2-1; D is unresolved. This CDR3 contains 12 residues. Trimming pared 4 bases from V and 8 bases from J, leaving 9 bases between. Per the germline V gene, CDR1 is MGHDK and CDR2 is SYGVNS. CDR3 coding DNA: TGTGCCAGCAGTGCGCTCGTGGATGAGCAGTTCTTC. Its protein is CASSALVDEQFF.

This clonotype was observed a single time. The V call is TRBV25-1, the J call TRBJ1-1; D not resolved. CDR1 and CDR2 (germline): MGHDK, SYGVNS. With 4 bases removed from V and 1 base from J, the gap between germline ends came to 10 bases. The CDR3 has 14 amino acids. This CDR3 reads CASSAIGPNTEAFF. The CDR3 DNA is TGTGCCAGCAGTGCAATAGGCCCGAACACTGAAGCTTTCTTT.

The chain has TRBV6-6 and TRBJ1-2; tentatively, D is TRBD1 (6 bases). This CDR3 is 16 amino acids long. CDR1 and CDR2 (germline): MNHNY, SVGAGI (reference sequence). The V end was cut by 5 bases, the J end by 3 bases, with 19 bases between. The CDR3 sequence is CASSPLSRGLDYGYTF. CDR3 in DNA: TGTGCCAGCAGTCCCCTTAGTAGGGGGTTGGACTATGGCTACACCTTC.

This clonotype occurred a few times. The chain has TRBV4-3 and TRBJ1-1, with TRBD1 as a possible D gene (5 bases). From germline, CDR1 is LGHNA and CDR2 YSLEER. The CDR3 has 15 residues. Trimming cost V 0 bases and J 1 base, with 9 bases left between them. CDR3 sequence reads: CASSQEGEPNTEAFF. The CDR3 nucleotides read TGCGCCAGCAGCCAAGAGGGGGAACCGAACACTGAAGCTTTCTTT.

The CDR3 coding sequence is TGTGCCAGCAGTCATGCTGGTGAATATGGCTACACCTTC. Amino acids: CASSHAGEYGYTF. J is TRBJ1-2 and V is TRBV7-9; no firm D call. Germline V gene lookup returns CDR1 SEHNR and CDR2 FQNEAQ (reference sequence). The CDR3 has 13 amino acids. Trimming cost V 6 bases and J 5 bases, with 13 bases left between them.

J is TRBJ1-5 and V is TRBV24-1; 7 nucleotides match TRBD1. CDR1 is KGHDR and CDR2 is SFDVKD in the germline V gene. Trimming took 4 bases from V and 6 from J; bases not matched to a gene: 5. The CDR3 is made up of 14 amino acids. CDR3 residues: CATSDPRGGQPQHF. Written as DNA, the CDR3 is TGTGCCACCAGTGACCCCAGGGGGGGTCAGCCCCAGCATTTT.

This sequence joins TRBV9 and TRBJ2-1; D possibly corresponds to TRBD2 (6 bases). Germline V CDR1 and CDR2: SGDLS, YYNGEE. The CDR3 runs to 15 residues. Trimming shortened V by 4 bases and J by 6 bases, and 17 bases separated the two germline ends. Here the CDR3 DNA reads TGTGCCAGCAGCCCACGGACTAACCCTACCAATGAGCAGTTCTTC. It yields the protein CASSPRTNPTNEQFF.

This chain joins TRBV6-2 or TRBV6-3 and TRBJ2-2; D uncertain. CDR3 size: 14 residues. V lost 4 bases, J lost 3 bases, and 9 bases lay in between. The germline V gene has CDR1 MNHEY and CDR2 SVGEGT. CDR3 region: CASSWVGYTGELFF. In nucleotides, the CDR3 is TGTGCCAGCAGTTGGGTTGGGTACACCGGGGAGCTGTTTTTT.

This clonotype was seen a handful of times. V gene TRBV28 combines with J gene TRBJ1-2; D is unclear. This CDR3 is built from 11 residues. V was shortened by 7 bases and J by 3 bases, with 6 bases between the two germline ends. CDR1 is MDHEN, CDR2 SYDVKM, per germline. CDR3 sequence (DNA): TGTGCCAGCATCGCAGACTATGGCTACACCTTC. Translated, it gives CASIADYGYTF.

The V gene is TRBV9, the J gene TRBJ1-2; D call uncertain. The V and J ends lost 3 bases and 4 bases respectively, with 16 bases between them. CDR1 and CDR2 from the germline V gene are SGDLS and YYNGEE. This CDR3 is built from 15 residues. The CDR3, as DNA: TGTGCCAGCAGCGAGGCCCCACCAAACACCTATGGCTACACCTTC. Its protein is CASSEAPPNTYGYTF.

The gene calls are TRBV6-1 and TRBJ1-4, with D possibly TRBD1 on 5 matching bases. The length of the CDR3 is 16 residues. Per germline, CDR1 MNHNS and CDR2 SASEGT. The germline V and J ends were trimmed by 8 bases and 5 bases, with 21 bases remaining between them. DNA of the CDR3: TGTGCCAGCGAGACGGGGCACCGGTGGGGGAATGAAAAACTGTTTTTT. Translation gives CASETGHRWGNEKLFF.

The chain employs TRBV6-5 and TRBJ1-1; tentative D call: TRBD1 (6 bases). The V gene's germline CDR1 is MNHEY and CDR2 SVGAGI. The length of the CDR3 is 13 residues. V lost 4 bases and J 6 bases, leaving 12 bases between the germline ends. This CDR3 is CASSSTGYAEAFF. The CDR3 nucleotides read TGTGCCAGCAGTTCCACAGGGTACGCTGAAGCTTTCTTT.